Listed here are 23 T cell receptor beta chains from one sample, sequenced in a study of T cells after yellow fever vaccination. MiXCR was run by TCRdb on the 5' RACE reads, yielding one entry per CDR3 protein. The sample includes a few hundred thousand distinct CDR3 sequences, around 3.9% of them seen just once. The source material was PBMCs, sampled on the day of the yellow fever booster vaccination. These receptors all come from a man younger than 35 who received the YFV17D yellow fever vaccine.

This clonotype showed up many times. The chain links TRBV29-1 to TRBJ2-2; 8 positions agree with TRBD2. CDR3 length: 13 residues. With V trimmed by 4 bases and J by 4 bases, 2 bases remained unmatched. Per germline, CDR1 SQVTM and CDR2 ANQGSEA. The DNA of the CDR3 is TGCAGCGTTGTAGCGGGGCGCACCGGGGAGCTGTTTTTT. Its translation: CSVVAGRTGELFF.

This clonotype was counted many times. The chain has TRBV7-8 and TRBJ2-7; D is ambiguous. CDR1 and CDR2 from the germline V gene are SGHVS and FQNEAQ. CDR3 length: 14 residues. V shed 1 base and J shed 4 bases, with 11 bases lying between them. The CDR3 sequence is CASSLGPTAYEQYV. The DNA of the CDR3 is TGTGCCAGCAGCTTAGGGCCGACTGCGTACGAGCAGTACGTC.

This clonotype has at least ten counts. Germline is not matched at one junction end, which may reflect a read error. The chain employs TRBV5-1 and TRBJ2-5; 9 bases line up with TRBD2. From germline, CDR1 is SGHRS and CDR2 YFSETQ. CDR3 length: 15 residues. Here the CDR3 reads CASSLAGAYQETQYF. CDR3 DNA: TGTGCCAGCAGTTTAGCGGGGGCCTACCAAGAGACCCAGTACTTC.

There are a few counts of this clonotype. The chain couples TRBV7-2 to TRBJ1-5; no reliable D call. V was cut by 0 bases and J by 4 bases, with 10 bases left in between. There are 15 residues in the CDR3. The V gene's germline CDR1 is SGHTA and CDR2 FQGNSA. The chain's CDR3 is CASSLAGRQNQPQHF. The CDR3 bases are TGTGCCAGCAGCTTAGCGGGTAGGCAGAATCAGCCCCAGCATTTT.

The count of this clonotype is one. This sequence joins TRBV5-3 and TRBJ1-4; 7 bases fit TRBD1. TRBV5-3 carries the ORF label, with uncertain function. The trim removed 8 bases at V and 8 bases at J, leaving 12 bases unmatched. The CDR3 is 14 residues long. CDR3 protein: CASSPGQLPEKLFF. The CDR3 DNA follows: TGTGCCAGCAGCCCGGGACAGCTTCCCGAAAAACTGTTTTTT.

This clonotype was observed a few times. V gene TRBV18 combines with J gene TRBJ1-1, with a possible D match to TRBD1 (5 bases). This CDR3 has 13 amino acids. Germline lookup yields CDR1 KGHSH and CDR2 LQKENI. Trimming shortened V by 6 bases and J by 7 bases, and 15 bases separated the two germline ends. The CDR3 loop reads CASSHDRAYEAFF. The CDR3 nucleotides read TGTGCCAGCTCCCATGACAGAGCCTATGAAGCTTTCTTT.

This clonotype has ten or more counts. V and J are TRBV7-9 and TRBJ1-4, with D perhaps TRBD1 (6 bases). Trimming stripped 8 bases from V and 10 bases from J, with 14 bases between. The CDR3 contains 12 residues. The germline V gene encodes CDR1 SEHNR and CDR2 FQNEAQ (reference sequence). The CDR3 nucleotides are TGTGCCAGCCGTAGGGGGTTGCGAAAACTGTTTTTT. Translating gives CASRRGLRKLFF. The complete variable domain, with remaining parts taken from reference TRBV7-9 and TRBJ1-4, reads DTGVSQNPRHKITKRGQNVTFRCDPISEHNRLYWYRQTLGQGPEFLTYFQNEAQLEKSRLLSDRFSAERPKGSFSTLEIQRTEQGDSAMYLCASRRGLRKLFFGSGTQLSVL.

There are a few counts of this clonotype. V usage is TRBV12-3 or TRBV12-4 and J usage is TRBJ1-3; perhaps TRBD1 as D (5 bases). V was pared by 3 bases and J by 4 bases, with 13 bases between. This CDR3 comprises 15 residues. CDR3 region: CASSLWGSDGNTIYF. CDR3 DNA sequence: TGTGCCAGCAGTTTGTGGGGGTCTGACGGAAACACCATATATTTT.

The chain combines TRBV4-1 with TRBJ2-7; 7 positions match TRBD1. The ends lost 1 base at V and 4 bases at J; junction bases unmatched: 7. Germline V gene sequence: CDR1 MGHRA, CDR2 YSYEKL. CDR3 length: 15 amino acids. For the CDR3, the DNA is TGCGCCAGCAGCCAAGTTTGGGACAGAGTGTACGAGCAGTACTTC. As protein: CASSQVWDRVYEQYF.

This clonotype was counted ten times or more. The chain is built from TRBV5-1 and TRBJ2-4; D possibly corresponds to TRBD1 (6 bases). V was clipped by 0 bases and J by 6 bases, with 10 bases between them. CDR1 and CDR2 from the germline V gene are SGHRS and YFSETQ. CDR3 length equals 14 residues. The CDR3 DNA sequence: TGCGCCAGCAGCTTGGCAGGGGCTGGAAACATTCAGTACTTC. Translated: CASSLAGAGNIQYF.

This clonotype was found many times. This chain links TRBV20-1 with TRBJ2-3; D ambiguous. The germline V gene has CDR1 DFQATT and CDR2 SNEGSKA (reference sequence). The CDR3 has 10 amino acids. V was trimmed by 7 bases and J by 2 bases, leaving 4 bases between them. The CDR3 loop reads CSVVTDTQYF. CDR3 nucleotides: TGCAGTGTTGTCACAGATACGCAGTATTTT.

This clonotype occurred many times. This sequence joins TRBV5-1 and TRBJ2-1; TRBD1 aligns across 7 bases. The ends lost 0 bases at V and 9 bases at J; junction bases unmatched: 9. Germline values: CDR1 SGHRS, CDR2 YFSETQ. The CDR3 is made up of 15 amino acids. The CDR3 DNA sequence: TGCGCCAGCAGCTTGGAGGAGGCAGGGGGTGGTGAGCAGTTCTTC. Protein: CASSLEEAGGGEQFF.

This clonotype has at least ten counts. The chain combines TRBV3-1 with TRBJ2-3, with TRBD2 matching over 12 bases. The CDR3 consists of 18 residues. The trim removed 4 bases at V and 2 bases at J, leaving 10 bases unmatched. Per germline, CDR1 LGHDT and CDR2 YNNKEL (reference sequence). CDR3 protein: CASSPSTSGGAYTDTQYF. DNA of the CDR3: TGTGCCAGCAGCCCGTCGACTAGCGGGGGCGCCTACACAGATACGCAGTATTTT.

In its sample, this clonotype was seen many times. The CDR3 loop reads CASSNTANNYGYTF. In nucleotides, the CDR3 is TGTGCCAGCAGTAACACAGCCAATAACTATGGCTACACCTTC. The chain combines TRBV12-3 or TRBV12-4 with TRBJ1-2, with D uncertain. Between the trimmed V and J ends, which lost 5 bases and 1 base, there was a span of 11 bases. The CDR3 spans 14 residues.

The sample holds a few counts of this clonotype. This chain joins TRBV5-1 and TRBJ2-5; the D gene is possibly TRBD2 (6 bases). V was trimmed by 2 bases and J by 2 bases, leaving 16 bases between them. This CDR3 region has 16 residues. Per germline, CDR1 SGHRS and CDR2 YFSETQ. In DNA, the CDR3 is TGCGCCAGCAGCTTCCGGACGGAGGGCCAACAAGAGACCCAGTACTTC. Translated: CASSFRTEGQQETQYF.

CDR3 sequence (DNA): TGCGCCAGCAGCCAGCTGACAGGGGCGGCTGAAGCTTTCTTT. Its translation: CASSQLTGAAEAFF. The chain has TRBV4-3 and TRBJ1-1, with 8 bases that match TRBD1. The CDR3 has 14 residues. Trimming at V came to 3 bases and at J to 6 bases, leaving 6 bases not matched to a gene. Germline V gene lookup returns CDR1 LGHNA and CDR2 YSLEER.

This clonotype was counted between two and nine times. The chain is built from TRBV19 and TRBJ1-4; D perhaps matches TRBD1 (5 bases). V was clipped by 4 bases and J by 5 bases, with 11 bases between them. Germline V gives CDR1 LNHDA, CDR2 SQIVND (reference sequence). CDR3 length: 14 amino acids. CDR3 DNA sequence: TGTGCCAGTAGTAGCCACCGACAGAATGAAAAACTGTTTTTT. It translates to CASSSHRQNEKLFF.

This chain links TRBV5-1 with TRBJ2-3, with D uncertain. CDR3 length: 16 residues. Germline values: CDR1 SGHRS, CDR2 YFSETQ. V shed 3 bases and J shed 3 bases, with 17 bases lying between them. CDR3 bases: TGCGCCAGCAGCTCAGCCGCGAGTGTGGGTACAGATACGCAGTATTTT. It yields the protein CASSSAASVGTDTQYF.

The rearrangement links TRBV3-1 to TRBJ1-2; 10 bases are a match to TRBD1. CDR3 length equals 14 residues. CDR1 is LGHDT, CDR2 YNNKEL, per germline (reference sequence). J lost 4 bases, V lost 9 bases, and 8 bases had no gene match. In DNA form, the CDR3 reads TGTGCCAGTAAGCGGGACAGGGGCGGCTATGGCTACACCTTC. Translating gives CASKRDRGGYGYTF.

This clonotype showed up many times. The V and J genes are TRBV7-9 and TRBJ2-2, with TRBD1 identical over 7 bases. This CDR3 comprises 17 residues. Looked up from germline, CDR1 is SEHNR and CDR2 is FQNEAQ (reference sequence). J was trimmed by 7 bases and V by 2 bases; bases with no gene match: 13. CDR3 in amino acids: CASSLLIPRQGSGELFF. The CDR3 DNA sequence: TGTGCCAGCAGCTTACTCATCCCGAGACAGGGCAGCGGGGAGCTGTTTTTT.

This clonotype occurred many times. The chain links TRBV27 to TRBJ1-4; no definite D call. Germline V gene data show CDR1 as MNHEY and CDR2 as SMNVEV (reference sequence). This CDR3 spans 14 amino acids. V shed 3 bases and J shed 8 bases, with 13 bases lying between them. The CDR3 DNA reads as TGTGCCAGCAGTTTTAGTGACCAAAGGGAAAAACTGTTTTTT. Protein: CASSFSDQREKLFF.

This clonotype was observed at least ten times. The rearrangement joins TRBV5-5 to TRBJ2-2; D gene unclear. Germline V gene lookup returns CDR1 SGHKS and CDR2 YYEKEE (reference sequence). This CDR3 contains 14 residues. V was cut by 0 bases and J by 2 bases, with 5 bases left in between. The CDR3 DNA reads as TGTGCCAGCAGCTTGGGAGATAACACCGGGGAGCTGTTTTTT. It yields the protein CASSLGDNTGELFF.

This clonotype appeared many times. This chain connects TRBV18 to TRBJ1-1; D is uncertain. The CDR3 extends over 16 amino acids. Trimming left V 0 bases short and J 2 bases short, with 13 bases between. Germline V lookup: CDR1 KGHSH, CDR2 LQKENI. The CDR3, as DNA: TGTGCCAGCTCACCACCGGGGAGTGACCCTAACACTGAAGCTTTCTTT. It translates to CASSPPGSDPNTEAFF.